This TCR beta chain was identified during a study of molecular identifiers for immune sequencing clone quantification. Naive CD8 T cells were picked out by sorting for CD8+CD4-CCR7+CD45RA+. General study points: Spiked Jurkat TCR RNA equivalent to one cell reportedly surfaced among some 1 million naive cells.

TCRdb re-called the PCR reads through MiXCR, storing one row per CDR3 protein. This sample yields 250,000 to 350,000 distinct CDR3 sequences, of which 20% to 25% are seen a single time; 0.75% to 0.85% belongs to the top ten. Remarks on this clonotype: Its antigen is unknown. This may be a read error, as it is one base from a much larger clone.

V trimming: 4 bases; J trimming: 5 bases; junction bases outside the gene matches: 6. Germline assignment: CDR1 MNHEY and CDR2 SVGAGI. The CDR3 is made up of 14 amino acids. The gene calls are TRBV6-5 and TRBJ1-1; TRBD1 aligns across 8 bases. The sample consisted of naive CD8+ T cells from blood, with Jurkat cell RNA spiked in. Subset of the sample: FACS-sorted CD8+CD4-CCR7+CD45RA+ naive T cells. This TCR came from a human donor in good health. Some libraries in this study had Jurkat cell RNA spiked in. This chain's CDR3 is CASSWQGAGTEAFF. The CDR3 DNA sequence: TGTGCCAGCAGTTGGCAGGGGGCTGGAACTGAAGCTTTCTTT.